The next 18 T cell receptor beta chains were all read from a single sample in a study of blood T cell repertoires in COVID-19 (TCRdb year 2020). Libraries came from the immunoSEQ multiplex PCR assay. TCRdb limited this immuneACCESS table to in-frame rearrangements with V and J called. A share of clones is missing; checked studies link under half to unresolved V genes, and the rest is unexplained. The sample table holds approximately 210,000 clones, of which 81% were seen once. The top ten clones comprise 8.5% to 10% of the sample. The specimen was PBMCs or T cells enriched from blood (not recorded which). These receptors were taken from a woman aged 45-65 years with acute COVID-19.

This clone was counted a few times. The J gene is TRBJ1-2, the V gene TRBV28; possible D gene TRBD1, 6 bases. CDR3 size: 14 residues. Trimming cost V 6 bases and J 8 bases, with 19 bases left between them. CDR1 and CDR2 from the germline V gene are MDHEN and SYDVKM. The CDR3 loop is CASSIMAGVNGYTF. CDR3 coding DNA: TGTGCCAGCAGCATTATGGCAGGGGTCAACGGCTACACCTTC.

The V gene is TRBV7-9, the J gene TRBJ1-4, with 7 bases identical to TRBD1. The CDR3 totals 14 residues. J was trimmed by 8 bases and V by 8 bases; bases with no gene match: 11. Germline V gives CDR1 SEHNR, CDR2 FQNEAQ (reference sequence). The CDR3 region has the DNA TGTGCCAGCTCCCGACAGGGTTCGAGAGAAAAACTGTTTTTT. Its protein is CASSRQGSREKLFF.

The chain employs TRBV19 and TRBJ2-5; 11 nucleotides line up with TRBD2. The CDR3 loop spans 14 amino acids. Germline-derived CDR1 and CDR2 are LNHDA and SQIVND (reference sequence). V shed 5 bases, J shed 7 bases, and the junction held 6 bases outside the gene matches. The CDR3 region is CASSQLAGEVTQYF. DNA of the CDR3: TGTGCCAGTAGTCAACTAGCGGGAGAGGTGACCCAGTACTTC.

This clone was detected only once. This chain joins TRBV10-3 and TRBJ1-1; D perhaps matches TRBD1 (6 bases). Trimming took 3 bases from V and 4 from J, leaving 18 bases between them. CDR1 and CDR2 (germline): ENHRY, SYGVKD. The CDR3 has 16 residues. CDR3 sequence reads: CAISERGGVDGTEAFF. In DNA form, the CDR3 reads TGTGCCATCAGTGAACGAGGGGGGGTTGATGGCACTGAAGCTTTCTTT.

DNA of the CDR3: TGCGCCAGCAGCGTTGAATCAGGTTCGGAAAAACTGTTTTTT. Protein product: CASSVESGSEKLFF. This chain joins TRBV5-1 and TRBJ1-4; unclear D gene. Per the germline V gene, CDR1 is SGHRS and CDR2 is YFSETQ. The germline V and J ends were trimmed by 4 bases and 8 bases, with 15 bases remaining between them. The CDR3 covers 14 residues.

The chain has TRBV28 and TRBJ1-6; 9 nucleotides align to TRBD1. The CDR3 contains 14 residues. Trimming at V came to 6 bases and at J to 9 bases, leaving 6 bases not matched to a gene. CDR1 MDHEN and CDR2 SYDVKM come from the germline V gene. The DNA of the CDR3 is TGTGCCAGCAGCAGGGGACAGGGAGGTTCACCCCTCCACTTT. This encodes CASSRGQGGSPLHF. The full variable domain, its missing parts supplied by reference TRBV28 and TRBJ1-6, is DVKVTQSSRYLVKRTGEKVFLECVQDMDHENMFWYRQDPGLGLRLIYFSYDVKMKEKGDIPEGYSVSREKKERFSLILESASTNQTSMYLCASSRGQGGSPLHFGNGTRLTVT.

The chain carries TRBV6-6 and TRBJ1-3; a weak D match, TRBD1 (5 bases). The CDR3 extends over 15 amino acids. Between the trimmed V and J ends, which lost 6 bases and 0 bases, there was a span of 12 bases. Germline V lookup: CDR1 MNHNY, CDR2 SVGAGI (reference sequence). The CDR3 is CASRAGHNSGNTIYF. DNA for the CDR3: TGTGCCAGCAGAGCCGGACATAACTCTGGAAACACCATATATTTT.

This chain links TRBV11-2 with TRBJ1-1; 7 nucleotides match TRBD1. The germline gives CDR1 SGHAT, CDR2 FQNNGV. Trimming at V came to 0 bases and at J to 7 bases, leaving 8 bases not matched to a gene. The CDR3 runs 15 residues. The CDR3 loop is CASSLDGRGLVEAFF. CDR3 nucleotides: TGTGCCAGCAGCTTAGATGGCAGGGGGTTGGTTGAAGCTTTCTTT. The full variable domain, completed using reference TRBV11-2 and TRBJ1-1, is EAGVAQSPRYKIIEKRQSVAFWCNPISGHATLYWYQQILGQGPKLLIQFQNNGVVDDSQLPKDRFSAERLKGVDSTLKIQPAKLEDSAVYLCASSLDGRGLVEAFFGQGTRLTVV.

This chain links TRBV2 with TRBJ2-1, with 14 bases aligning to TRBD2. Germline CDR1 is SNHLY and CDR2 is FYNNEI. Losses at the gene ends were 4 bases for V and 8 bases for J; bases not matched to a gene: 4. The CDR3 extends over 15 amino acids. Here the CDR3 DNA reads TGTGCCAGCAGTGCGGGACTAGCGGGAGCCGATGAGCAGTTCTTC. This codes for CASSAGLAGADEQFF.

This sequence joins TRBV11-2 and TRBJ1-2; D remains unclear. The germline V gene encodes CDR1 SGHAT and CDR2 FQNNGV. Between the trimmed V and J ends, which lost 2 bases and 4 bases, there was a span of 5 bases. CDR3 length: 12 residues. CDR3 sequence: CASSLLVYGYTF. CDR3 DNA sequence: TGTGCCAGCAGCTTATTAGTCTATGGCTACACCTTC.

The chain links TRBV7-9 to TRBJ1-1; D remains unclear. Germline V gene lookup returns CDR1 SEHNR and CDR2 FQNEAQ (reference sequence). This CDR3 has 13 residues. Between the trimmed V and J ends, which lost 5 bases and 4 bases, there was a span of 11 bases. Here the CDR3 reads CASSAGWGTEAFF. In DNA form, the CDR3 reads TGTGCCAGCAGCGCGGGGTGGGGCACTGAAGCTTTCTTT.

This clone was seen only a few times. This chain uses TRBV28 with TRBJ1-2, with D unresolved. Trimming stripped 7 bases from V and 1 base from J, with 10 bases between. The germline CDR1 and CDR2 sequences are MDHEN and SYDVKM. This CDR3 has 13 amino acids. For the CDR3, the DNA is TGTGCCAGCAATCCACCCGGTAACTATGGCTACACCTTC. Translated, it gives CASNPPGNYGYTF.

This clone was seen only a few times. This chain uses TRBV14 with TRBJ1-2, with D perhaps TRBD1 (5 bases). There are 15 residues in the CDR3. V was clipped by 1 base and J by 3 bases, with 12 bases between them. Germline loops: CDR1 SGHDN, CDR2 FVKESK. CDR3 protein: CASSQGGGRYYGYTF. The CDR3 DNA is TGTGCCAGCAGCCAAGGCGGGGGGAGGTACTATGGCTACACCTTC.

The chain recombines TRBV11-2 with TRBJ2-7; a weak D match, TRBD1 (6 bases). This CDR3 is 17 amino acids long. Germline V CDR1 and CDR2: SGHAT, FQNNGV. V was pared by 1 base and J by 7 bases, with 23 bases between. The CDR3 is CASSLVTGTPMVGEQYF. Here the CDR3 DNA reads TGTGCCAGCAGCTTAGTCACCGGGACACCCATGGTTGGAGAGCAGTACTTC.

The chain has TRBV29-1 and TRBJ1-5; no firm D call. Germline-derived CDR1 and CDR2 are SQVTM and ANQGSEA. V gave up 6 bases and J gave up 0 bases, with 15 bases separating them. The CDR3 contains 15 residues. The CDR3, as DNA: TGCAGCGTCGATCCAAGGTACTATAGCAATCAGCCCCAGCATTTT. It codes for CSVDPRYYSNQPQHF.

The V call is TRBV19, the J call TRBJ1-1; 7 bases map to TRBD1. Germline V gene lookup returns CDR1 LNHDA and CDR2 SQIVND (reference sequence). V shed 3 bases, J shed 4 bases, and the junction held 5 bases outside the gene matches. The length of the CDR3 is 14 residues. The CDR3 is CASSMRGGGTEAFF. In DNA, the CDR3 is TGTGCCAGTAGTATGAGAGGGGGCGGCACTGAAGCTTTCTTT.

In DNA, the CDR3 is TGTGCCAGCAGTTTGTGGGGAGCCAACACTGAAGCTTTCTTT. It specifies CASSLWGANTEAFF. This rearrangement joins TRBV27 to TRBJ1-1; D remains ambiguous. The V gene lost 3 bases and the J gene lost 2 bases, with 10 bases spanning the gap. Looked up from germline, CDR1 is MNHEY and CDR2 is SMNVEV (reference sequence). The CDR3 loop spans 14 amino acids.

The CDR3 DNA reads TGTGCCAGCAGCAAGGACAGGGGTCATGAAAAACTGTTTTTT. Encoded protein: CASSKDRGHEKLFF. The V call is TRBV7-2, the J call TRBJ1-4; TRBD1 aligns across 9 bases. The V gene's germline CDR1 is SGHTA and CDR2 FQGNSA. J gave up 6 bases and V 5 bases, and 4 bases lay outside the gene matches. The CDR3 runs 14 residues.